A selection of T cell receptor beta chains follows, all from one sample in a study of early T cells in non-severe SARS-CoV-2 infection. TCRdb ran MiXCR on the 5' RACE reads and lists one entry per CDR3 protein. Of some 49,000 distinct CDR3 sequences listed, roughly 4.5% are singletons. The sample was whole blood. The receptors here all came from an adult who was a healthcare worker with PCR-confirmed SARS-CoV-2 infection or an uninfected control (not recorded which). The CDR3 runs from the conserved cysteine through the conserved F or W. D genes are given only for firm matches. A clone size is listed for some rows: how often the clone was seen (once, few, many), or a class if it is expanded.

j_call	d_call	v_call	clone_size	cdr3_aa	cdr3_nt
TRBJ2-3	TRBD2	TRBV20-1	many	CSARVAGVRDTQYF	TGCAGTGCTAGAGTTGCGGGGGTACGAGATACGCAGTATTTT
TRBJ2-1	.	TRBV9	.	CASSVSGAAYNEQFF	TGTGCCAGCAGCGTAAGCGGAGCCGCCTACAATGAGCAGTTCTTC
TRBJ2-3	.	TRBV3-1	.	CASSLFRTGVTDTQYF	TGTGCCAGCAGCCTTTTCCGGACGGGCGTCACAGATACGCAGTATTTT
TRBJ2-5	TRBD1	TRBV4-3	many	CASSQAGGETQYF	TGCGCCAGCAGCCAGGCAGGGGGCGAGACCCAGTACTTC
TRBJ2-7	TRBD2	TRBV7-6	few	CASSLGGLAGEYEQYF	TGTGCCAGCAGCTTAGGGGGACTAGCGGGAGAGTACGAGCAGTACTTC
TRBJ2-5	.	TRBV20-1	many	CSAAGPWEKETQYF	TGCAGTGCTGCGGGACCCTGGGAGAAAGAGACCCAGTACTTC
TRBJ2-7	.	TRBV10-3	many	CAISEPARTDYEQYF	TGCGCCATCAGTGAGCCGGCAAGGACAGACTACGAGCAGTACTTC
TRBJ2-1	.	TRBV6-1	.	CASSDGALGQFF	TGTGCCAGCTCTGATGGAGCCTTGGGGCAGTTCTTC
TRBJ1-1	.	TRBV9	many	CASSVVPEMNTEAFF	TGTGCCAGCAGCGTAGTTCCCGAGATGAACACTGAAGCTTTCTTT
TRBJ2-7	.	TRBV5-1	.	CASSFNRGGGYEQYF	TGCGCCAGCAGCTTTAACAGGGGAGGTGGGTACGAGCAGTACTTC
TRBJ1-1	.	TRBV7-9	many	CASSLGGSEAFF	TGTGCCAGCAGCTTAGGGGGGAGTGAAGCTTTCTTT
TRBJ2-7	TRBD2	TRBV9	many	CASSVGREYFYEQYF	TGTGCCAGCAGCGTAGGGCGGGAGTACTTCTACGAGCAGTACTTC
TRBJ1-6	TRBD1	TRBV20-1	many	CSARDSGSPRGDSYNSPLHF	TGCAGTGCTAGAGACTCCGGTTCCCCCAGGGGGGACTCCTATAATTCACCCCTCCACTTT
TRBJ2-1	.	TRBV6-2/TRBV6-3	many	CASKQWGDEQFF	TGTGCCAGCAAGCAATGGGGAGATGAGCAGTTCTTC
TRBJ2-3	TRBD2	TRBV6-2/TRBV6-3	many	CASSYPLAGDADTQYF	TGTGCCAGCAGTTACCCCCTAGCGGGGGATGCGGATACGCAGTATTTT
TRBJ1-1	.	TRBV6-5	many	CASSYGRNTEAFF	TGTGCCAGCAGTTATGGCAGGAACACTGAAGCTTTCTTT
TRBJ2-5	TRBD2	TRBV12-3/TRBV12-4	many	CASSTGLAPQETQYF	TGTGCCAGCAGTACCGGACTAGCGCCTCAAGAGACCCAGTACTTC
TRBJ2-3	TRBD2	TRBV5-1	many	CASSLVGSGAADTQYF	TGCGCCAGCAGCTTGGTTGGTAGCGGGGCGGCAGATACGCAGTATTTT
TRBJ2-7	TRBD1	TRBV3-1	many	CASSQRRDRGYEQYF	TGTGCCAGCAGCCAACGCCGGGACAGGGGCTACGAGCAGTACTTC
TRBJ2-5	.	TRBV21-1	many	CASSNRGGMNQETQYF	TGTGCCAGCAGCAATCGCGGCGGGATGAACCAAGAGACCCAGTACTTC
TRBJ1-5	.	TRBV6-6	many	CASSLRANTLQTNQPQHF	TGTGCCAGCAGCTTAAGGGCCAACACCCTCCAAACCAATCAGCCCCAGCATTTT
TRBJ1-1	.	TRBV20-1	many	CSARDALQVAFF	TGCAGTGCTAGAGATGCCCTCCAAGTAGCTTTCTTT
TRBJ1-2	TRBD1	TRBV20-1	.	CSAFNDREDGYTF	TGCAGTGCCTTTAACGACAGGGAAGATGGCTACACCTTC
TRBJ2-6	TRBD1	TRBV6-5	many	CASSSGQLGANVLTF	TGTGCCAGCAGTTCGGGACAGCTTGGGGCCAACGTCCTGACTTTC
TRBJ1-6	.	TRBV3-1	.	CASSQGGTNSPLHF	TGTGCCAGCAGCCAAGGTGGGACTAATTCACCCCTCCACTTT
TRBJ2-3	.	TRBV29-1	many	CSAGTSLGGSQYF	TGCAGCGCTGGTACGTCCCTCGGGGGATCGCAGTATTTT
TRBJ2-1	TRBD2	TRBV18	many	CASSKGLAGFNEQFF	TGTGCCAGCTCGAAGGGACTAGCGGGGTTCAATGAGCAGTTCTTC
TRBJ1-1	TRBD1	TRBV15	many	CATGGQTNTEAFF	TGTGCCACCGGGGGACAGACGAACACTGAAGCTTTCTTT
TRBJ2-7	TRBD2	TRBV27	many	CASSLSQTSVQYEQYF	TGTGCCAGCAGTTTGTCCCAGACTAGCGTTCAATACGAGCAGTACTTC
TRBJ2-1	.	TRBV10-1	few	CALGGAHYNEQFF	TGCGCCCTAGGGGGGGCCCACTACAATGAGCAGTTCTTC
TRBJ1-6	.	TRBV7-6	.	CASGRGSYNSPLHF	TGTGCCAGCGGCAGGGGAAGCTATAATTCACCCCTCCACTTT
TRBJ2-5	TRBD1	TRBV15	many	CATSLTGQETQYF	TGTGCCACCAGCCTGACAGGGCAAGAGACCCAGTACTTC
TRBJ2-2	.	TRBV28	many	CASNQGNTGELFF	TGTGCCAGCAACCAGGGGAACACCGGGGAGCTGTTTTTT
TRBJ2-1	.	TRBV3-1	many	CASSPDYSRYNEQFF	TGTGCCAGCAGCCCAGACTACTCCAGGTACAATGAGCAGTTCTTC
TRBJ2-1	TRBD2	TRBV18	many	CASSPRTSGDNEQFF	TGTGCCAGCTCACCTCGCACTAGCGGGGACAATGAGCAGTTCTTC
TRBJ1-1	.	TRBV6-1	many	CASSENMNTEAFF	TGTGCCAGCAGTGAAAATATGAACACTGAAGCTTTCTTT
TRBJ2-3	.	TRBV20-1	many	CSARDPRTSTDTQYF	TGCAGTGCTAGAGATCCCCGGACTAGCACAGATACGCAGTATTTT
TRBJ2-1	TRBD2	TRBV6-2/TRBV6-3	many	CASSYSTAVSGRAYNEQFF	TGTGCCAGCAGTTACTCGACGGCAGTTAGCGGGAGGGCCTACAATGAGCAGTTCTTC
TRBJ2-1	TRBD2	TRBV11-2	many	CASSFLAGAYEQFF	TGTGCCAGCAGCTTCTTAGCGGGAGCGTATGAGCAGTTCTTC
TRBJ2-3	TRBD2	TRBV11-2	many	CASSGEGGGVTDTQYF	TGTGCCAGCAGTGGGGAGGGAGGAGGGGTCACAGATACGCAGTATTTT
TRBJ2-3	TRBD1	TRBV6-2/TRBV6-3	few	CASRQGADTQYF	TGTGCCAGCAGACAGGGGGCAGATACGCAGTATTTT
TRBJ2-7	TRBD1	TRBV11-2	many	CASSPRDRGPIMAQYF	TGTGCCAGCAGCCCTAGAGACAGGGGCCCTATCATGGCGCAGTACTTC
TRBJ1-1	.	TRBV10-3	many	CATSFSSDTEAFF	TGTGCCACCAGCTTTTCGTCGGACACTGAAGCTTTCTTT
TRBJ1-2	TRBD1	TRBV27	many	CASKGAVDGYTF	TGTGCCAGCAAGGGGGCGGTTGATGGCTACACCTTC
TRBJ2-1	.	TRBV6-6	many	CASSYEETGYNEQFF	TGTGCCAGCAGTTACGAAGAGACAGGCTACAATGAGCAGTTCTTC
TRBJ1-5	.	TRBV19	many	CASSLKQGSSNQPQHF	TGTGCCAGTAGTCTCAAACAGGGAAGTAGCAATCAGCCCCAGCATTTT
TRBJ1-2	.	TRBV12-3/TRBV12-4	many	CASKTRDGARDGYTF	TGTGCCAGCAAAACCCGGGACGGGGCTAGAGATGGCTACACCTTC
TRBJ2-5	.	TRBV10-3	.	CAIRSPSEGKETQYF	TGTGCCATCAGAAGCCCTTCTGAGGGGAAAGAGACCCAGTACTTC
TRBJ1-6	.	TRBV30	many	CAWARIRGGSPLHF	TGTGCCTGGGCGAGGATCCGAGGAGGATCACCCCTCCACTTT
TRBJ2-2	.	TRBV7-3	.	CASSLTGQITGELFF	TGTGCCAGCAGCTTAACGGGCCAGATCACCGGGGAGCTGTTTTTT